These T cell receptor beta chains were read from a single sample in a study of T cell changes during pregnancy in multiple sclerosis. The method was immunoSEQ multiplex PCR; TCRdb's version includes in-frame clones alone and lacks a portion of them. This sample has around 12,000 clones, with more than 70% found just once. The sample was CD8+ T cells from peripheral blood mononuclear cells, taken in the second trimester of pregnancy. The source is a female donor in good health, enrolled as a control in a pregnancy study. The CDR3 runs from the conserved cysteine through the conserved F or W. The D gene is left open where the match is weak. The listing skips clone size in some rows; elsewhere it reads once, few, many or a size class.

NA	TRBD1	TRBV11-1	TRBJ2-5	CASSLERGLRETQYF	TGTGCCAGCAGCTTGGAAAGGGGGCTGAGAGAGACCCAGTACTTC
once	NA	TRBV9	TRBJ2-1	CASSEATSIYDEQFF	TGTGCCAGCAGCGAGGCGACTAGTATTTACGATGAGCAGTTCTTC
once	NA	TRBV7-2	TRBJ2-7	CASSFGSSYEQYF	TGTGCCAGCAGCTTCGGTTCTAGCTACGAGCAGTACTTC
NA	TRBD1	TRBV6-4	TRBJ1-1	CASRPGRGQLNTEAFF	TGTGCCAGCAGGCCAGGAAGGGGACAGCTGAACACTGAAGCTTTCTTT
NA	TRBD1	TRBV7-2	TRBJ1-6	CASSFRTGVSPLHF	TGTGCCAGCAGCTTCAGGACAGGGGTTTCGCCCCTCCACTTT
NA	TRBD1	TRBV6-5	TRBJ2-7	CASSPGQGVYEQYF	TGTGCCAGCAGTCCCGGACAGGGGGTCTACGAGCAGTACTTC
NA	TRBD1	TRBV6-6	TRBJ2-7	CASSYGGQEYF	TGTGCCAGCAGTTATGGCGGACAGGAGTACTTC
NA	NA	TRBV7-9	TRBJ2-7	CASSQSASGPSYEQYF	TGTGCCAGCAGCCAGTCGGCGTCAGGCCCCTCCTACGAGCAGTACTTC
few	TRBD1	TRBV18	TRBJ2-5	CASSPMRGPGETQYF	TGTGCCAGCTCACCAATGAGGGGGCCGGGTGAGACCCAGTACTTC
NA	TRBD2	TRBV11-2	TRBJ2-7	CASSLELAGGYEQYF	TGTGCCAGCAGCTTAGAACTAGCGGGAGGCTACGAGCAGTACTTC
NA	NA	TRBV30	TRBJ2-2	CAWSRRGRGGTGELFF	TGTGCCTGGAGTCGGAGAGGGCGGGGTGGCACCGGGGAGCTGTTTTTT
NA	TRBD2	TRBV28	TRBJ2-3	CASSFPGRATDTQYF	TGTGCCAGCAGTTTCCCCGGGAGGGCCACAGATACGCAGTATTTT
NA	NA	TRBV25-1	TRBJ2-7	CASSESRTLPYEQYF	TGTGCCAGCAGTGAATCGAGGACTTTACCATACGAGCAGTACTTC
once	NA	TRBV28	TRBJ2-1	CASSLSLNEQFF	TGTGCCAGCAGTTTATCCCTCAATGAGCAGTTCTTC
NA	NA	TRBV13	TRBJ2-7	CASSPDRAYEQYF	TGTGCCAGCAGCCCGGACAGAGCCTACGAGCAGTACTTC
NA	NA	TRBV28	TRBJ2-2	CASRSGTGELFF	TGTGCCAGCAGGTCCGGCACCGGGGAGCTGTTTTTT
NA	NA	TRBV27	TRBJ2-3	CASSPRRGDTQYF	TGTGCCAGCAGTCCCCGCCGGGGAGATACGCAGTATTTT
NA	NA	TRBV11-1	TRBJ2-1	CASSLLRERGNEQFF	TGTGCCAGCAGCTTACTAAGGGAAAGGGGAAATGAGCAGTTCTTC
once	NA	TRBV4-3	TRBJ1-5	CASSQDGQFNQPQHF	TGCGCCAGCAGCCAAGACGGACAGTTCAATCAGCCCCAGCATTTT
NA	TRBD1	TRBV29-1	TRBJ1-5	CSALTQEGDSQPQHF	TGCAGCGCCCTCACCCAGGAGGGGGACAGTCAGCCCCAGCATTTT
NA	TRBD1	TRBV2	TRBJ2-7	CASIVPDRGYEQYF	TGTGCCAGCATTGTCCCCGACAGGGGCTACGAGCAGTACTTC
medium-sized	NA	TRBV5-4	TRBJ2-1	CASSLLDSYNEQFF	TGTGCCAGCAGCTTACTAGACTCCTACAATGAGCAGTTCTTC
NA	NA	TRBV29-1	TRBJ1-2	CSVGKVNGYTF	TGCAGCGTCGGGAAAGTAAACGGCTACACCTTC
NA	TRBD2	TRBV10-3	TRBJ2-1	CAITATSGRVDNEQFF	TGTGCCATCACCGCGACTAGCGGGAGGGTCGACAATGAGCAGTTCTTC
NA	TRBD2	TRBV27	TRBJ2-1	CASSLSAGESYNEQFF	TGTGCCAGCAGTTTATCGGCGGGGGAATCCTACAATGAGCAGTTCTTC
NA	NA	TRBV4-1	TRBJ1-5	CASSQEGLGSNQPQHF	TGCGCCAGCAGCCAAGAGGGGCTCGGGAGCAATCAGCCCCAGCATTTT
NA	NA	TRBV30	TRBJ2-1	CAWSIWGRSSYNEQFF	TGTGCCTGGAGTATCTGGGGGAGGAGCTCCTACAATGAGCAGTTCTTC
NA	NA	TRBV7-9	TRBJ1-4	CASSLVRMRDEKLFF	TGTGCCAGCAGCCTAGTCAGGATGCGAGATGAAAAACTGTTTTTT
few	NA	TRBV28	TRBJ1-5	CASAQTVIESMAQHF	TGTGCCAGCGCCCAGACAGTGATAGAATCAATGGCCCAGCATTTT
NA	TRBD2	TRBV11-2	TRBJ2-7	CASSLESRGVSYEQYF	TGTGCCAGCAGCTTAGAGTCGCGGGGGGTCTCCTACGAGCAGTACTTC
NA	NA	TRBV7-7	TRBJ1-2	CASSLPDRRLAYGYTF	TGTGCTAGCAGCTTACCCGACAGACGATTGGCGTATGGCTACACCTTC
NA	NA	TRBV5-1	TRBJ2-7	CASSWGDANYEQYF	TGCGCCAGCAGCTGGGGGGACGCTAACTACGAGCAGTACTTC
NA	TRBD2	TRBV2	TRBJ2-3	CASSSGRAWDTQYF	TGTGCCAGCAGTAGCGGGAGGGCCTGGGATACGCAGTATTTT
NA	TRBD2	TRBV12-5	TRBJ2-2	CASGFWASGDGELFF	TGTGCTAGTGGTTTTTGGGCTAGCGGGGACGGGGAGCTGTTTTTT
NA	TRBD2	TRBV30	TRBJ2-2	CAAREDTGELFF	TGTGCCGCGCGGGAGGACACCGGGGAGCTGTTTTTT
NA	NA	TRBV6-5	TRBJ2-3	CASSYFSNTDTQYF	TGTGCCAGCAGTTACTTTTCTAACACAGATACGCAGTATTTT
NA	NA	TRBV28	TRBJ1-6	CASTPTREYNSPLHF	TGTGCCAGCACCCCCACCCGGGAGTACAATTCACCCCTCCACTTT
NA	NA	TRBV7-9	TRBJ1-2	CASGGSYYGYTF	TGTGCCAGCGGCGGGAGCTACTATGGCTACACCTTC
NA	NA	TRBV23-1	TRBJ1-6	CASSQCPRGTNSPLHF	TGCGCCAGCAGTCAATGTCCTAGGGGTACTAATTCACCCCTCCACTTT
NA	NA	TRBV21-1	TRBJ1-3	CASSKGCPCSSGNTIYF	TGTGCCAGCAGCAAAGGATGCCCCTGCAGCTCTGGAAACACCATATATTTT